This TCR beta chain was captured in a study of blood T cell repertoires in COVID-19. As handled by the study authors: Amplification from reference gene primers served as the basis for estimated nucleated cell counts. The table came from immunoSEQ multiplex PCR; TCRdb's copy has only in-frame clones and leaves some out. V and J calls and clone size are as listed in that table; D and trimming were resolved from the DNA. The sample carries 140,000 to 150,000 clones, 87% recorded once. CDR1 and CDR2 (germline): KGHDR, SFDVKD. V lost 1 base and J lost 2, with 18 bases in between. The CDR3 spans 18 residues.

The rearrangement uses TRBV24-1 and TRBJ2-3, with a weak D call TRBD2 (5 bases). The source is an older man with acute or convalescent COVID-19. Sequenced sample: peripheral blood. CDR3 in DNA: TGTGCCACCAGTGATTTCGGCTTCGGGGTAGGGTTCACAGATACGCAGTATTTT. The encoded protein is CATSDFGFGVGFTDTQYF.